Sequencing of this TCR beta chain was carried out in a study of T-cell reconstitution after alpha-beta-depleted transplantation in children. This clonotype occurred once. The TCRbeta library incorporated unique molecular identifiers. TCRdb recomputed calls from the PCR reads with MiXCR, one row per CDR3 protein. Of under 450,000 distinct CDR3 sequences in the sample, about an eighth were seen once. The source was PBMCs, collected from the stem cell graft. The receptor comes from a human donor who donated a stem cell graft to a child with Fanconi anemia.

The CDR3 region is CASSPPGRSHTDTQYF. CDR3 bases: TGTGCCAGCTCACCACCGGGACGGAGCCACACAGATACGCAGTATTTT. V gene TRBV18 combines with J gene TRBJ2-3; D is tentatively TRBD1 or TRBD2 (5 bases each). CDR3 length: 16 residues. V lost 0 bases, J lost 2 bases, and 12 bases lay in between. Germline CDR1 is KGHSH and CDR2 is LQKENI. The whole variable domain, filled in from reference TRBV18 and TRBJ2-3, reads NAGVMQNPRHLVRRRGQEARLRCSPMKGHSHVYWYRQLPEEGLKFMVYLQKENIIDESGMPKERFSAEFPKEGPSILRIQQVVRGDSAAYFCASSPPGRSHTDTQYFGPGTRLTVL.